The 24 T cell receptor beta chains listed next were all sequenced from one sample in a study of T cell responses to AZD1222 COVID-19 vaccine. The table came from immunoSEQ multiplex PCR; TCRdb's copy has only in-frame clones and leaves some out. The sample holds some 130,000 clones, 80% to 95% seen once. The sequencing used peripheral blood, collected 28 days after the second AZD1222 dose. The receptors stem from an adult who received the AZD1222 COVID-19 vaccine.

The rearrangement links TRBV19 to TRBJ1-5, with D hard to call. This CDR3 comprises 12 residues. Germline CDR1 and CDR2: LNHDA and SQIVND (reference sequence). V lost 10 bases and J 5 bases, leaving 12 bases between the germline ends. CDR3 coding DNA: TGTGCCACCGGGAAGAGGGATCAGCCCCAGCATTTT. Its translation: CATGKRDQPQHF.

The chain is built from TRBV30 and TRBJ1-5, with D possibly being TRBD1 (5 bases). The CDR3 spans 12 residues. In germline, CDR1 is GTSNPN, CDR2 SVGIG (reference sequence). V gave up 5 bases and J gave up 4 bases, with 9 bases separating them. CDR3 sequence reads: CAWGGLNQPQHF. DNA of the CDR3: TGTGCCTGGGGGGGATTGAATCAGCCCCAGCATTTT.

The chain links TRBV28 to TRBJ2-2; D may match TRBD1 or TRBD2 (5 bases each). V dropped 6 bases and J dropped 10 bases, with 18 bases sitting between them. Germline CDR1 MDHEN, CDR2 SYDVKM. The CDR3 contains 14 residues. Written as DNA, the CDR3 is TGTGCCAGCAGCCCATCTTTCGGGACGTCGGAGCTGTTTTTT. Amino acids: CASSPSFGTSELFF.

V usage is TRBV2 and J usage is TRBJ2-1, with 11 bases identical to TRBD2. V gave up 7 bases and J gave up 5 bases; unmatched junction bases: 4. The CDR3 has 14 amino acids. The V gene's germline CDR1 is SNHLY and CDR2 FYNNEI. The CDR3 DNA sequence: TGTGCCAGCACCGGGACTAGCGGAAACAATGAGCAGTTCTTC. Translation gives CASTGTSGNNEQFF. The variable domain in full, with the rest retrieved from reference TRBV2 and TRBJ2-1, is EPEVTQTPSHQVTQMGQEVILRCVPISNHLYFYWYRQILGQKVEFLVSFYNNEISEKSEIFDDQFSVERPDGSNFTLKIRSTKLEDSAMYFCASTGTSGNNEQFFGPGTRLTVL.

The V and J genes are TRBV7-7 and TRBJ2-1, with 11 bases lining up with TRBD2. This CDR3 has 15 amino acids. Looked up from germline, CDR1 is SSHAT and CDR2 is FNYEAQ (reference sequence). The ends lost 5 bases at V and 7 bases at J; junction bases unmatched: 7. The CDR3 loop reads CASSPTLAGGNEQFF. For the CDR3, the DNA is TGTGCCAGCAGCCCAACTCTAGCGGGGGGTAATGAGCAGTTCTTC. The full variable domain, rest sourced from reference TRBV7-7 and TRBJ2-1, is GAGVSQSPRYKVTKRGQDVTLRCDPISSHATLYWYQQALGQGPEFLTYFNYEAQPDKSGLPSDRFSAERPEGSISTLTIQRTEQRDSAMYRCASSPTLAGGNEQFFGPGTRLTVL.

The rearrangement joins TRBV29-1 to TRBJ1-3; no clear D. The CDR3 is 13 amino acids. Germline CDR1 reads SQVTM; CDR2 reads ANQGSEA. With 7 bases removed from V and 0 bases from J, the gap between germline ends came to 10 bases. CDR3 in DNA: TGCAGCGCTAGCTATTCCTCTGGAAACACCATATATTTT. Amino acid sequence: CSASYSSGNTIYF.

The chain employs TRBV5-1 and TRBJ2-3; 9 bases agree with TRBD2. Trimming cost V 0 bases and J 9 bases; bases outside gene matches: 11. Looked up from germline, CDR1 is SGHRS and CDR2 is YFSETQ. The CDR3 runs 16 residues. The CDR3 DNA reads as TGCGCCAGCAGCTTGGACGGGGCTTCAGCGGGAGGCACGCAGTATTTT. It yields the protein CASSLDGASAGGTQYF. The complete variable domain, with remaining parts taken from reference TRBV5-1 and TRBJ2-3, reads KAGVTQTPRYLIKTRGQQVTLSCSPISGHRSVSWYQQTPGQGLQFLFEYFSETQRNKGNFPGRFSGRQFSNSRSEMNVSTLELGDSALYLCASSLDGASAGGTQYFGPGTRLTVL.

J is TRBJ2-3 and V is TRBV27; TRBD1 matches at 10 bases. Per germline, CDR1 MNHEY and CDR2 SMNVEV (reference sequence). J gave up 1 base and V 10 bases, and 5 bases lay outside the gene matches. The CDR3 length is 14 residues. The CDR3: CATAGTGGTDTQYF. The CDR3 DNA is TGTGCCACCGCCGGGACAGGGGGCACAGATACGCAGTATTTT.

The chain has TRBV2 and TRBJ1-5; 7 nucleotides align to TRBD1. Germline values: CDR1 SNHLY, CDR2 FYNNEI. V lost 8 bases and J lost 5; bases outside the gene matches: 6. The CDR3 length is 13 residues. The DNA for the CDR3 is TGTGCCAGCGATAATACAGGGGATCAGCCCCAGCATTTT. It specifies CASDNTGDQPQHF.

V is TRBV13 and J is TRBJ1-2; unclear D gene. Germline V gene sequence: CDR1 PRHDT, CDR2 FYEKMQ (reference sequence). V lost 5 bases, J lost 0 bases, and 16 bases lay in between. The CDR3 loop spans 16 amino acids. In DNA, the CDR3 is TGTGCCAGCAGCCCCCGCACAGATAAAGCTAACTATGGCTACACCTTC. Amino acid sequence: CASSPRTDKANYGYTF.

The chain carries TRBV28 and TRBJ2-7, with 9 positions matching TRBD1. Germline V CDR1 and CDR2: MDHEN, SYDVKM. The CDR3 loop spans 14 amino acids. After removal of 6 bases from V and 6 bases from J, the junction contained 9 bases not matched to a gene. In DNA, the CDR3 is TGTGCCAGCAGACCTTACGGACAGGGGAGCGAGCAGTACTTC. Translating it yields CASRPYGQGSEQYF.

The V call is TRBV6-1, the J call TRBJ2-1, with D uncertain. This CDR3 region has 15 residues. The germline CDR1 and CDR2 sequences are MNHNS and SASEGT. The ends were cut back, 0 bases at V and 0 bases at J, with 6 bases in the middle. CDR3 DNA sequence: TGTGCCAGCAGTGAAGCAGTATACTCCTACAATGAGCAGTTCTTC. Amino acid sequence: CASSEAVYSYNEQFF.

This clone was detected only a few times. V gene TRBV3-1 (or the pseudogene TRBV3-2) combines with J gene TRBJ2-3; weak D call: TRBD1 (5 bases). The CDR3 has 16 residues. Trimming removed 5 bases at V and 5 bases at J, with 20 bases between. The germline CDR1 and CDR2 sequences are LGHDT and YNNKEL (reference sequence). The CDR3 bases are TGTGCCAGCAGCGCGCAGAACAGGCTCCCCGGAGATACGCAGTATTTT. Translating it yields CASSAQNRLPGDTQYF.

This chain's CDR3 is CASSPVVGGAEAFF. The CDR3 coding sequence is TGTGCCAGCTCACCAGTGGTTGGGGGGGCTGAAGCTTTCTTT. This chain uses TRBV18 with TRBJ1-1; perhaps TRBD1 as D (5 bases). V lost 2 bases to trimming and J lost 6 bases, with 13 bases between them. The germline V gene has CDR1 KGHSH and CDR2 LQKENI. The CDR3 has 14 residues.

This chain uses TRBV27 with TRBJ1-6; no reliable D call. Trimming shortened V by 6 bases and J by 7 bases, and 16 bases separated the two germline ends. The CDR3 runs 15 residues. Germline values: CDR1 MNHEY, CDR2 SMNVEV (reference sequence). The CDR3 nucleotides read TGTGCCAGCAGCTGGAGAGGGTTCGGGAATTCACCCCTCCACTTT. This sequence encodes CASSWRGFGNSPLHF.

This chain connects TRBV6-2 or TRBV6-3 to TRBJ2-1, with TRBD2 as a possible D gene (6 bases). Per germline, CDR1 MNHEY and CDR2 SVGEGT. V was trimmed by 1 base and J by 4 bases, leaving 14 bases between them. The CDR3 extends over 16 amino acids. CDR3 bases: TGTGCCAGCAGTTACTTCCCAGCGGAGGGTTACAATGAGCAGTTCTTC. It specifies CASSYFPAEGYNEQFF.

The V gene is TRBV19, the J gene TRBJ1-6; D gene ambiguous. V gave up 2 bases and J gave up 6 bases, with 8 bases separating them. Looked up from germline, CDR1 is LNHDA and CDR2 is SQIVND (reference sequence). The CDR3 has 14 residues. CDR3: CASSIKPGNSPLHF. CDR3 nucleotides: TGTGCCAGTAGTATAAAACCGGGTAATTCACCCCTCCACTTT.

The chain recombines TRBV3-1 (or the pseudogene TRBV3-2) with TRBJ2-3, with TRBD2 matching 10 bases. Germline V gene data show CDR1 as LGHDT and CDR2 as YNNKEL (reference sequence). The V gene end was trimmed by 8 bases and the J gene end by 3 bases; junction bases not matched to a gene: 8. The CDR3 runs to 15 residues. The CDR3, as DNA: TGTGCCAGCCAGAGCGGGAGGGCCAGGACAGATACGCAGTATTTT. It yields the protein CASQSGRARTDTQYF.

CDR3 sequence (DNA): TGTGCCAGCAGCCTCCCACCGGGGGCTCCCTATGGCTACACCTTC. This translates into CASSLPPGAPYGYTF. V is TRBV16 and J is TRBJ1-2; D perhaps matches TRBD1 (6 bases). Germline-derived CDR1 and CDR2 are KGHSY and FQNENV. V was clipped by 4 bases and J by 4 bases, with 16 bases between them. The CDR3 extends over 15 amino acids.

CDR3 protein: CSVTGQGNTGELFF. The CDR3 nucleotides are TGCAGCGTGACGGGACAGGGGAACACCGGGGAGCTGTTTTTT. This rearrangement joins TRBV29-1 to TRBJ2-2, with 9 bases identical to TRBD1. J gave up 1 base and V 6 bases, and 3 bases lay outside the gene matches. The germline gives CDR1 SQVTM, CDR2 ANQGSEA. The CDR3 length is 14 residues.

The chain joins TRBV19 to TRBJ2-2; D not resolved. CDR3 length: 14 amino acids. CDR1 and CDR2 from the germline V gene are LNHDA and SQIVND (reference sequence). V was trimmed by 1 base and J by 2 bases, leaving 5 bases between them. The CDR3 here is CASSIVRNTGELFF. The CDR3 nucleotides read TGTGCCAGTAGTATAGTGAGAAACACCGGGGAGCTGTTTTTT. The complete variable domain, with remaining parts taken from reference TRBV19 and TRBJ2-2, reads DGGITQSPKYLFRKEGQNVTLSCEQNLNHDAMYWYRQDPGQGLRLIYYSQIVNDFQKGDIAEGYSVSREKKESFPLTVTSAQKNPTAFYLCASSIVRNTGELFFGEGSRLTVL.

J is TRBJ2-7 and V is TRBV5-1; a possible D gene is TRBD2 (5 bases). Germline CDR1 reads SGHRS; CDR2 reads YFSETQ. Trimming left V 0 bases short and J 3 bases short, with 10 bases between. The CDR3 extends over 14 amino acids. This CDR3 is CASSLESGVYEQYF. The CDR3 DNA is TGCGCCAGCAGCTTGGAGTCCGGGGTCTACGAGCAGTACTTC.

The J gene is TRBJ2-1, the V gene TRBV28; no definite D call. The CDR3 runs to 14 residues. The ends were cut back, 2 bases at V and 0 bases at J, with 5 bases in the middle. The germline gives CDR1 MDHEN, CDR2 SYDVKM. CDR3 coding DNA: TGTGCCAGCAGTTTACTTGTCTCCTACAATGAGCAGTTCTTC. This translates into CASSLLVSYNEQFF.

The V and J genes are TRBV7-8 and TRBJ1-5, with TRBD1 matching over 8 bases. The V gene's germline CDR1 is SGHVS and CDR2 FQNEAQ. The CDR3 loop spans 15 amino acids. V trimming: 5 bases; J trimming: 1 base; junction bases outside the gene matches: 4. Here the CDR3 DNA reads TGTGCCAGCAGCCTACAGGGGGTGAGCAATCAGCCCCAGCATTTT. Residues: CASSLQGVSNQPQHF.